Listed below are T cell receptor beta chains from one sample, sequenced in a study of T cells in Graves' hyperthyroidism and ophthalmopathy. TCRdb itself ran the multiplex PCR reads through MiXCR, one entry per CDR3 protein. The sample has a few hundred thousand distinct CDR3 sequences; more than 15% are singletons. Sequencing used blood. These receptors all stem from a woman aged 40-49 years with Graves' ophthalmopathy. Both conserved end residues are part of each CDR3. The D gene is left open where the match is weak. Some rows mark clone size as missing; the rest say once, few, many or name a class of expanded clone.

.,TRBJ2-1,TRBV7-9,many,CASSRSGYEQFF,TGTGCCAGCAGCCGTTCGGGATATGAGCAGTTCTTC
TRBD2,TRBJ2-7,TRBV20-1,many,CSARGGGQTSGIYEQYF,TGCAGTGCTAGAGGGGGGGGGCAGACTAGCGGGATCTACGAGCAGTACTTC
.,TRBJ1-2,TRBV5-1,.,CASSTEGYSPIYGYTF,TGCGCCAGCAGCACCGAAGGCTACAGTCCAATCTATGGCTACACCTTC
.,TRBJ2-2,TRBV6-1,few,CASSKGANTGELFF,TGTGCCAGCAGTAAGGGGGCGAACACCGGGGAGCTGTTTTTT
.,TRBJ2-5,TRBV9,few,CASSADPGETQYF,TGTGCCAGCAGCGCCGACCCGGGGGAGACCCAGTACTTC
.,TRBJ2-7,TRBV9,.,CASSVGRVSYEQYF,TGTGCCAGCAGCGTAGGCAGGGTTTCCTACGAGCAGTACTTC
.,TRBJ2-3,TRBV12-5,few,CASGRKGADTQYF,TGTGCTAGTGGACGAAAAGGAGCAGATACGCAGTATTTT
TRBD2,TRBJ2-3,TRBV29-1,.,CSVEGGTSGVTDTQYF,TGCAGCGTTGAAGGAGGGACTAGCGGGGTCACAGATACGCAGTATTTT
.,TRBJ2-2,TRBV12-3/TRBV12-4,many,CASSPGQLARTGELFF,TGTGCCAGCAGCCCTGGACAGCTCGCAAGGACCGGGGAGCTGTTTTTT
.,TRBJ2-3,TRBV12-3/TRBV12-4,.,CASRFEGTDTQYF,TGTGCCAGCCGATTTGAGGGGACAGATACGCAGTATTTT
TRBD1,TRBJ1-5,TRBV6-1,many,CASRRVTGGHQPQHF,TGTGCCAGCAGGAGGGTGACAGGGGGTCATCAGCCCCAGCATTTT
.,TRBJ1-1,TRBV20-1,.,CSPLTGTNTEAFF,TGCAGTCCCCTAACAGGGACGAACACTGAAGCTTTCTTT
.,TRBJ1-1,TRBV24-1,.,CATSGVGGQYTEAFF,TGTGCCACCAGTGGGGTGGGGGGGCAGTACACTGAAGCTTTCTTT
.,TRBJ2-3,TRBV12-3/TRBV12-4,many,CASKLVSHTDTQYF,TGTGCCAGCAAACTAGTCAGCCACACAGATACGCAGTATTTT
.,TRBJ2-3,TRBV12-5,many,CASGQGIGAGTDTQYF,TGTGCTAGTGGGCAGGGGATTGGAGCTGGCACAGATACGCAGTATTTT
.,TRBJ2-2,TRBV7-9,.,CASSSGGAYTGELFF,TGTGCCAGCAGCTCGGGTGGGGCTTACACCGGGGAGCTGTTTTTT
TRBD2,TRBJ2-3,TRBV6-1,.,CASSRSSGGESTQYF,TGTGCCAGCAGTCGTTCTAGCGGGGGGGAGTCTACGCAGTATTTT
.,TRBJ1-5,TRBV6-2/TRBV6-3,.,CASSYDRQPQHF,TGTGCCAGCAGTTACGACAGACAGCCCCAGCATTTT
.,TRBJ1-5,TRBV12-3/TRBV12-4,.,CASSSGAGDQPQHF,TGTGCCAGCAGTAGTGGGGCAGGGGATCAGCCCCAGCATTTT
.,TRBJ2-3,TRBV3-1,many,CASSQVGGTSDTQYF,TGTGCCAGCAGCCAAGTGGGAGGGACATCAGATACGCAGTATTTT
.,TRBJ2-7,TRBV2,few,CASSESVWVSYEQYF,TGCGCCAGCAGTGAGTCGGTCTGGGTCTCCTACGAGCAGTACTTC
.,TRBJ2-1,TRBV19,.,CASSIKLLNEQFF,TGTGCCAGTAGTATTAAATTGCTCAATGAGCAGTTCTTC
.,TRBJ1-2,TRBV6-1,few,CASRMTRGTGYTF,TGTGCCAGCAGGATGACCAGGGGAACTGGCTACACCTTC
.,TRBJ2-3,TRBV5-1,few,CASSFGGGVTQYF,TGCGCCAGTAGCTTCGGTGGGGGTGTAACGCAGTATTTT
.,TRBJ2-1,TRBV10-2,few,CASSALGNEQFF,TGCGCCAGCAGTGCGTTAGGGAATGAGCAGTTCTTC
.,TRBJ1-1,TRBV9,many,CASSESRTSEAFF,TGTGCCAGCAGCGAGTCCCGGACATCTGAAGCTTTCTTT
TRBD1,TRBJ1-1,TRBV20-1,few,CSAWDRVNTEAFF,TGCAGTGCTTGGGACAGGGTGAACACTGAAGCTTTCTTT
TRBD2,TRBJ2-2,TRBV10-2,few,CASSEGSGYTGELFF,TGCGCCAGCAGTGAGGGTAGCGGGTACACCGGGGAGCTGTTTTTT
TRBD1,TRBJ2-3,TRBV5-1,.,CASSLPGQGATDTQYF,TGCGCCAGCAGCTTACCGGGACAGGGGGCCACCGATACGCAGTATTTT
.,TRBJ2-6,TRBV5-1,.,CASSLPDSGANVLTF,TGCGCCAGCAGCTTACCCGACTCTGGGGCCAACGTCCTGACTTTC
.,TRBJ1-1,TRBV12-3/TRBV12-4,few,CASSLSGAGTEAFF,TGTGCCAGCAGTTTATCAGGGGCCGGCACTGAAGCTTTCTTT
.,TRBJ1-1,TRBV6-1,few,CASSPLLAGTEAFF,TGTGCCAGCAGTCCCCTTTTGGCGGGGACTGAAGCTTTCTTT
.,TRBJ1-1,TRBV10-2,few,CASRHKMAGRNEAFF,TGCGCCAGCAGGCATAAAATGGCAGGGAGGAATGAAGCTTTCTTT
.,TRBJ2-1,TRBV20-1,many,CSASSWTRGSGDEQFF,TGCAGTGCTAGCTCATGGACTAGGGGGAGCGGCGATGAGCAGTTCTTC
.,TRBJ1-1,TRBV5-1,many,CASSFVGSTEAFF,TGCGCCAGCAGCTTTGTGGGGAGCACTGAAGCTTTCTTT
.,TRBJ2-1,TRBV5-1,few,CASSLALLSTGLDEQFF,TGCGCCAGCAGCTTGGCCCTGTTGAGCACAGGGTTAGATGAGCAGTTCTTC
.,TRBJ2-6,TRBV18,few,CASSPYSGANVLTF,TGTGCCAGCTCACCTTACTCTGGGGCCAACGTCCTGACTTTC